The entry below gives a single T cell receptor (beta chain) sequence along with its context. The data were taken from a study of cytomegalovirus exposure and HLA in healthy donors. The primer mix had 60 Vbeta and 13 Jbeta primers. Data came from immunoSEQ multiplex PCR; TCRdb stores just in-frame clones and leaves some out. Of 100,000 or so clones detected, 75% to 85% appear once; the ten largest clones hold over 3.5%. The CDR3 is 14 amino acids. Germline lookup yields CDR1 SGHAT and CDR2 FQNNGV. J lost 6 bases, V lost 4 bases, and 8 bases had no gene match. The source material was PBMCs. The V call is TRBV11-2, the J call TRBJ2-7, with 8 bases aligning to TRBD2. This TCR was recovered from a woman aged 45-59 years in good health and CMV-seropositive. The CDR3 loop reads CASSSGTSLLEQYF. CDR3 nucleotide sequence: TGTGCCAGCAGCTCCGGGACTAGTCTCCTCGAGCAGTACTTC.